This T cell receptor beta chain was observed in a study of shared clonotypes between healthy human individuals. Study-wide context: For every donor, three CD4 naive, three CD4 memory, two CD8 naive and one CD8 memory plates were used. General study results and limits: Rarefaction analysis demonstrated incomplete sorted-subset sequencing notwithstanding large depth. Generally, estimated richness proved larger in naive subsets than it did in memory subsets. Non-shared clonotypes displayed generation probabilities falling below those of clonotypes present in all four donors.

Libraries were prepared by immunoSEQ multiplex PCR; TCRdb keeps only in-frame clonotypes and omits some of them. The sample records about 960,000 clones, 70% to 85% being singletons. The germline V and J ends were trimmed by 4 bases and 4 bases, with 5 bases remaining between them. The germline gives CDR1 MNHNY, CDR2 SVGAGI (reference sequence). The CDR3 sequence is 11 residues long. As concerns this clone: Its antigen is still unknown.

The receptor was derived from a man between 18 and 29 years old in good health. The rearrangement joins TRBV6-6 to TRBJ2-7; D uncertain. Material for sequencing was memory CD4+ T cells sorted from blood. Specified subset: CD45RA-negative fraction. CDR3: CASSSMYEQYF. The DNA of the CDR3 is TGTGCCAGCAGTTCTATGTACGAGCAGTACTTC.